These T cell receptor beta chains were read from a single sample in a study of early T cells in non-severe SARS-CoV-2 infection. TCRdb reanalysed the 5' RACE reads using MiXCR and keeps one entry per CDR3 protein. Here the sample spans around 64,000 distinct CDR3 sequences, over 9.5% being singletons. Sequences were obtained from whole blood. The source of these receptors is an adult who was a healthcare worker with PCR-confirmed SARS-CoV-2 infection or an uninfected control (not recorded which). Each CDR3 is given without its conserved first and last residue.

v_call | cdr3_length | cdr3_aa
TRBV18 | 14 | ASSPGVGGVYQPQH
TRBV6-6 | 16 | ASRRGTDSSGGKDTQY
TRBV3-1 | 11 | ASSHPGQRFAF
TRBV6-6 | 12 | ASSYPGRHNEQF
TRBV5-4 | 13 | ASSLGAGLGEKLF
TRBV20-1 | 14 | SARDVLAGEYNEQF
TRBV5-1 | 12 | ASSHGSPLNEQF
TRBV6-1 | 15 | ASSDVLGTTMLETQY
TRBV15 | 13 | ATRGRTRPQETQY
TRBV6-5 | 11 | ASRRDIQSGYT
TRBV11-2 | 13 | ASSSRGFPYNEQF
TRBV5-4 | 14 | ASSLGTTGRPDTQY
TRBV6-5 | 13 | ASTITRGGVTEAF
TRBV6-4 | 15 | ASSDGTSSLYTGELF
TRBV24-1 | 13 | ATGGLAGGADTQY
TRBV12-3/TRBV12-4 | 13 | ASSFWGASGNTIY
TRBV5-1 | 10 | ASSLAGDGYT
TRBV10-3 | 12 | AISESERNQPQH
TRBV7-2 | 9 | ASSPADTQY
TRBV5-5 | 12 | ASSFPGPGTEAF
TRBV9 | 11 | ASSATRGDTQY
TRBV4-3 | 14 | ASSPTSGSGWETQY
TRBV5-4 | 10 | ASSFQDTEAF
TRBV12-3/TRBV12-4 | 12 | ASQMNEGNQPQH
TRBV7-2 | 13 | ASSSAGTSTGELF
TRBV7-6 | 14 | ASSLGLGQMNTEAF
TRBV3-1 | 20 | ASSHTDLTTSGGAPPTDTQY
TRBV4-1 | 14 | ASSFPPRGRPDTQY
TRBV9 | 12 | ASSVGRIDQPQH
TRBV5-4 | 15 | ASSFYIRTSAQETQY
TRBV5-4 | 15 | ASSLWTAFIAKNIQY
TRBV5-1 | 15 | ASSLMADSQPSHEQY
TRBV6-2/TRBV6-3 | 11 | ASSHRTPETQY
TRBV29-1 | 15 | SVGLFVGGREVNEQF
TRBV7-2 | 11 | ASSRNRADTQY
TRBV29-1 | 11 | SVGSGISYEQY
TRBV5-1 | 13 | ASSSGLVGTDTQY
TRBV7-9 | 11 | ASSTGDQETQY
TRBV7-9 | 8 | ASSLEGYT
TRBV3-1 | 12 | ASSHAGLSEKLF
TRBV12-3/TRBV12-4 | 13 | ASSSYRGKLGEQY
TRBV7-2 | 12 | ASSQGLNTDTQY
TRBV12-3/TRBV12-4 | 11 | ASSNSGGTEQF
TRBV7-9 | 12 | ASVGASGRSERY
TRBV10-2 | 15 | ASSEGLAGFSYNEQF
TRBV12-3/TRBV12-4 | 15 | ASSSPPRGMRGNTIY
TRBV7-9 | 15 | ASSFRGGVYSYNEQF
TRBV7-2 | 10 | ASSFDRVTQY
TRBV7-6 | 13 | ASSLMAGGPFEQY
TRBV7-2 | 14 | ASSPGLAGYQETQY
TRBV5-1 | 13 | ASSLRDGQNTEAF
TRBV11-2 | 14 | ASSPLTGTGLGEQY
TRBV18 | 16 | ASSPVWAPQLQFYGYT
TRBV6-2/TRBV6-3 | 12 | ASTRTGNYNEQF
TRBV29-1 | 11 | SVERPFTDTQY
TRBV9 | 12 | ASGPSGGNNEQF
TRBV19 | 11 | ASSRTTNEKLF
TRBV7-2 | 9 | ASSLGFGQF
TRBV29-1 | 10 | SVVEIQETQY
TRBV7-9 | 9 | ASSVTGSFP